A selection of T cell receptor beta chains follows, all from one sample in a study of cytomegalovirus exposure and HLA in healthy donors. Clones were read by immunoSEQ multiplex PCR, and TCRdb kept only the in-frame ones, dropping some. Here the sample spans approximately 160,000 clones, about 90% being singletons. The source material was PBMCs. The receptor set was obtained from a woman under 30 in good health and CMV-seropositive. Each CDR3 is given with its conserved first and last residue. D genes are given only for firm matches. For some rows the clone size is stated as once, few or many, or as a class when expanded; others skip it.

NA	TRBV4-2	TRBD1	TRBJ2-2	CASSDRDHNTGELFF	TGTGCCAGCAGCGACAGGGACCACAACACCGGGGAGCTGTTTTTT
NA	TRBV5-4	TRBD1	TRBJ2-7	CASSVGQGYYEQYF	TGTGCCAGCAGCGTGGGACAGGGGTACTACGAGCAGTACTTC
NA	TRBV7-2	NA	TRBJ2-2	CASSLVTQGTGELFF	TGTGCCAGCAGCTTAGTGACGCAGGGGACCGGGGAGCTGTTTTTT
NA	TRBV5-6	NA	TRBJ2-7	CASSSRGGAPYEQYF	TGTGCCAGCAGCTCAAGGGGGGGGGCTCCCTACGAGCAGTACTTC
few	TRBV7-3	NA	TRBJ2-7	CASSLGPSYEQYF	TGTGCCAGCAGCTTAGGCCCCTCCTACGAGCAGTACTTC
NA	TRBV7-2	NA	TRBJ2-1	CASVEGEGYNEQFF	TGTGCCAGCGTCGAGGGGGAGGGCTACAATGAGCAGTTCTTC
once	TRBV4-3	TRBD2	TRBJ2-7	CASGTGTSSGDEQYF	TGCGCCAGCGGGACCGGGACTAGCTCGGGGGACGAGCAGTACTTC
NA	TRBV2	TRBD2	TRBJ2-3	CASSKTRPGGGDTQYF	TGTGCCAGCAGTAAGACGAGACCGGGAGGCGGGGATACGCAGTATTTT
NA	TRBV18	TRBD2	TRBJ2-3	CASSPLAGDGTDTQYF	TGTGCCAGCTCACCGCTAGCGGGGGACGGCACAGATACGCAGTATTTT
NA	TRBV5-6	NA	TRBJ2-2	CASSWTVNTGELFF	TGTGCCAGCAGCTGGACAGTTAACACCGGGGAGCTGTTTTTT
NA	TRBV5-1	NA	TRBJ2-7	CASSELGHSYEQYF	TGCGCCAGCAGCGAATTGGGACACTCCTACGAGCAGTACTTC
once	TRBV28	TRBD1	TRBJ1-1	CASRYRGTEAFF	TGTGCCAGCAGGTACAGGGGAACTGAAGCTTTCTTT
NA	TRBV4-2	NA	TRBJ2-2	CASSRTEGLRTGELFF	TGTGCCAGCAGCCGAACGGAGGGCCTCCGCACGGGGGAGCTGTTTTTT
NA	TRBV19	TRBD2	TRBJ2-5	CASSIRTRRKTQYF	TGTGCCAGTAGTATCCGGACTAGGAGAAAGACCCAGTACTTC
NA	TRBV18	TRBD1	TRBJ1-6	CASSAFPPRGPSSYNSPLHF	TGTGCCAGCTCAGCGTTCCCCCCCAGGGGGCCCTCGTCCTATAATTCACCCCTCCACTTT
NA	TRBV29-1	NA	TRBJ1-1	CSGDDRSTEAFF	TGCAGCGGGGATGACAGGTCCACTGAAGCTTTCTTT
NA	TRBV6-1	NA	TRBJ2-3	CASSEGGTGGFSSGRRSQYF	TGTGCCAGCAGTGAGGGAGGGACAGGGGGGTTTTCTAGCGGGAGACGCTCGCAGTATTTT
NA	TRBV13	NA	TRBJ2-5	CASSFRLEGETQYF	TGTGCCAGCAGCTTCAGACTAGAGGGGGAGACCCAGTACTTC
NA	TRBV19	TRBD1	TRBJ1-1	CASSNDRVNTEAFF	TGTGCCAGTAGTAACGACAGGGTGAACACTGAAGCTTTCTTT
NA	TRBV10-3	NA	TRBJ1-2	CAISESKGYGYTF	TGTGCCATCAGTGAGTCTAAGGGGTATGGCTACACCTTC